Each of the 18 T cell receptor beta chains below was sequenced from the same sample in a study of OX40 agonist ivuxolimab in advanced cancers. TCRdb's table, derived via immunoSEQ multiplex PCR, lists solely in-frame clones and lacks some. The sample records 68,000 or so clones, about 82% being singletons. Sequenced here: CD4+ or CD8+ T cells sorted from blood, sampled in a trial of the OX40 agonist ivuxolimab. The receptors derive from an adult with an advanced solid tumor such as melanoma, head and neck, liver or kidney cancer.

By frequency in the sample, this clone is medium-sized. The V gene is TRBV19, the J gene TRBJ2-7, with 8 bases matching TRBD2. The junction had 8 bases not matched to a gene; V was cut back by 6 bases and J by 1 base. This CDR3 spans 15 amino acids. Germline CDR1 LNHDA, CDR2 SQIVND (reference sequence). The chain's CDR3 is CASRAREASSYEQYF. The CDR3 DNA follows: TGTGCCAGTAGGGCGCGGGAGGCTTCATCCTACGAGCAGTACTTC.

The rearrangement uses TRBV5-6 and TRBJ1-2; no clear D. V was trimmed by 0 bases and J by 5 bases, leaving 8 bases between them. Germline assignment: CDR1 SGHDT and CDR2 YYEEEE. This CDR3 comprises 13 residues. The CDR3 sequence is CASSLAPEYGYTF. As DNA, the CDR3 is TGTGCCAGCAGCTTGGCCCCAGAATATGGCTACACCTTC.

Written as DNA, the CDR3 is TGTGCCAGCAGCCTGACAGCCTCCCTAACCTACGAGCAGTACGTC. Protein sequence: CASSLTASLTYEQYV. The chain recombines TRBV6-1 with TRBJ2-7, with a weak D call TRBD1 (5 bases). The V and J ends lost 6 bases and 2 bases respectively, with 17 bases between them. CDR1 and CDR2 from the germline V gene are MNHNS and SASEGT. The CDR3 has 15 amino acids.

Note on this clone: Germline and junction disagree at one end, which may indicate a read error. The genes are TRBV5-1 and TRBJ2-5; TRBD1 is a possible D gene (5 bases). This CDR3 has 15 amino acids. CDR1 and CDR2 from the germline V gene are SGHRS and YFSETQ. CDR3 sequence (DNA): TGCGCCAGCAGCTTTGAAGGACACCCCCAAAAGACCCAGTACTTC. Amino acid sequence: CASSFEGHPQKTQYF.

V gene TRBV19 combines with J gene TRBJ2-1, with D possibly being TRBD2 (6 bases). The CDR3 consists of 15 residues. The germline gives CDR1 LNHDA, CDR2 SQIVND (reference sequence). V was pared by 4 bases and J by 9 bases, with 19 bases between. Written as DNA, the CDR3 is TGTGCCAGTAGTAATACTAGACTAGATATTGGTGAGCAGTTCTTC. It yields the protein CASSNTRLDIGEQFF.

This sequence joins TRBV5-1 and TRBJ2-3, with D possibly TRBD2 on 6 matching bases. The CDR3 is 14 residues long. Per germline, CDR1 SGHRS and CDR2 YFSETQ. The V and J ends lost 5 bases and 2 bases respectively, with 12 bases between them. The CDR3: CASRRTTDTDTQYF. As DNA, the CDR3 is TGCGCCAGCAGGCGGACTACCGACACAGATACGCAGTATTTT.

The chain combines TRBV4-1 with TRBJ2-7; TRBD2 matches 15 bases. The CDR3 runs to 16 residues. The trim removed 4 bases at V and 3 bases at J, leaving 4 bases unmatched. Germline-derived CDR1 and CDR2 are MGHRA and YSYEKL. The CDR3 DNA sequence: TGCGCCAGCAGCCTCCGGACTAGCGGGAGGGACTACGAGCAGTACTTC. Protein sequence: CASSLRTSGRDYEQYF.

The rearrangement uses TRBV5-4 and TRBJ2-2, with D maybe TRBD1 (6 bases). The CDR3 is 13 amino acids. V lost 2 bases, J lost 5 bases, and 7 bases lay in between. Germline assignment: CDR1 SGHNT and CDR2 YYREEE (reference sequence). The CDR3 reads CASSLGGTGELFF. The CDR3, as DNA: TGTGCCAGCAGCTTAGGGGGTACCGGGGAGCTGTTTTTT.

The rearrangement uses TRBV27 and TRBJ2-3; a weak D match, TRBD1 (6 bases). The CDR3 covers 17 residues. CDR1 and CDR2 from the germline V gene are MNHEY and SMNVEV (reference sequence). V was pared by 5 bases and J by 2 bases, with 20 bases between. CDR3: CASSLTLTRGYTDTQYF. Here the CDR3 DNA reads TGTGCCAGCAGTCTCACCCTGACAAGGGGGTACACAGATACGCAGTATTTT.

V usage is TRBV7-6 and J usage is TRBJ1-1; D not resolved. Between the trimmed V and J ends, which lost 2 bases and 0 bases, there was a span of 4 bases. This CDR3 has 13 residues. The germline V gene encodes CDR1 SGHVS and CDR2 FNYEAQ. CDR3 protein: CASSLQLNTEAFF. The CDR3, as DNA: TGTGCCAGCAGCTTACAGCTGAACACTGAAGCTTTCTTT. Filled out from reference TRBV7-6 and TRBJ1-1, the complete variable domain reads GAGVSQSPRYKVTKRGQDVALRCDPISGHVSLYWYRQALGQGPEFLTYFNYEAQQDKSGLPNDRFSAERPEGSISTLTIQRTEQRDSAMYRCASSLQLNTEAFFGQGTRLTVV.

The chain combines TRBV2 with TRBJ2-2; D gene unclear. This CDR3 has 14 amino acids. CDR1 is SNHLY and CDR2 is FYNNEI in the germline V gene. V lost 4 bases, J lost 5 bases, and 11 bases lay in between. The CDR3 is CASSVGPETGELFF. The CDR3 coding sequence is TGTGCCAGCAGTGTTGGACCGGAGACCGGGGAGCTGTTTTTT.

The CDR3 reads CASSQAQAESNQPQHF. DNA for the CDR3: TGCGCCAGCAGCCAAGCACAGGCGGAAAGCAATCAGCCCCAGCATTTT. The rearrangement uses TRBV4-1 and TRBJ1-5; a possible D gene is TRBD1 (5 bases). Trimming shortened V by 1 base and J by 1 base, and 11 bases separated the two germline ends. CDR3 length: 16 amino acids. Germline V gene data show CDR1 as MGHRA and CDR2 as YSYEKL.

The V and J genes are TRBV7-9 and TRBJ1-1; no firm D call. V dropped 4 bases and J dropped 5 bases, with 5 bases sitting between them. CDR1 is SEHNR and CDR2 is FQNEAQ in the germline V gene (reference sequence). CDR3 length: 11 residues. In DNA form, the CDR3 reads TGTGCCAGCAGCTCGGGGACTGAAGCTTTCTTT. Amino acid sequence: CASSSGTEAFF. The variable domain in full, completed from reference TRBV7-9 and TRBJ1-1, reads DTGVSQNPRHKITKRGQNVTFRCDPISEHNRLYWYRQTLGQGPEFLTYFQNEAQLEKSRLLSDRFSAERPKGSFSTLEIQRTEQGDSAMYLCASSSGTEAFFGQGTRLTVV.

The chain uses TRBV7-3 and TRBJ2-5; 11 bases align to TRBD2. Germline trimming cut 5 bases from V and 4 bases from J; bases unmatched to any gene: 9. Germline V lookup: CDR1 SGHTA, CDR2 FQGTGA. There are 16 residues in the CDR3. The CDR3 region is CASSLTSSGGRETQYF. The CDR3 DNA reads as TGTGCCAGCAGCCTTACTTCTAGCGGGGGGAGAGAGACCCAGTACTTC.

The chain recombines TRBV15 with TRBJ2-7; no reliable D call. The germline V gene has CDR1 LNHNV and CDR2 YYDKDF (reference sequence). V was cut by 3 bases and J by 1 base, with 10 bases left in between. The CDR3 is 14 amino acids. The chain's CDR3 is CATSRSDTSYEQYF. CDR3 nucleotide sequence: TGTGCCACCAGCAGGTCAGACACGTCCTACGAGCAGTACTTC.

The chain couples TRBV6-6 to TRBJ2-7, with no clear D. The ends were cut back, 6 bases at V and 5 bases at J, with 8 bases in the middle. The germline gives CDR1 MNHNY, CDR2 SVGAGI (reference sequence). The CDR3 covers 11 residues. CDR3 region: CASRGPDEQYF. The CDR3 region has the DNA TGTGCCAGCAGGGGTCCCGACGAGCAGTACTTC.

This chain joins TRBV21-1 and TRBJ2-2; the table's D gene call, TRBD1, was not cross checked with the DNA. TRBV21-1 is a recognized pseudogene. The CDR3 contains 19 residues. This chain's CDR3 is CASSKILFKDRGGTGELFF. In DNA form, the CDR3 reads TGTGCCAGCAGCAAAATCTTATTTAAAGACAGGGGAGGAACCGGGGAGCTGTTTTTT.

The chain combines TRBV23-1 with TRBJ1-5; 11 bases are shared with TRBD1. TRBV23-1 is classed as an ORF, of uncertain function. Trimming at V came to 6 bases and at J to 9 bases, leaving 13 bases not matched to a gene. The CDR3 is made up of 16 amino acids. In DNA, the CDR3 is TGCGCCAGCAGCCCCGTGGGGACAGGGGGATTAACGCCCCAGCATTTT. Translating gives CASSPVGTGGLTPQHF.